This passage covers 9 T cell receptor beta chains from one sample sequenced in a study of T cell repertoires in cytomegalovirus infection. Their specific antigens are unknown. Using its own MiXCR run on the reads, TCRdb lists one record per CDR3 protein. The sample lists hundreds of thousands of distinct CDR3 sequences, roughly 30% occurring once. Sequencing used cultured CD8+ T cells from PBMCs, obtained from culture after CMV antigen stimulation. The receptors derive from a human donor in good health (CMV status not recorded). Some clones in this sample may be carry-over from other donors' samples.

This clonotype was counted at least ten times. This chain's CDR3 is CASSFVPPGARNETQYF. CDR3 coding DNA: TGTGCCAGCAGCTTTGTCCCCCCAGGGGCTCGTAACGAGACCCAGTACTTC. The chain links TRBV7-2 to TRBJ2-5, with D perhaps TRBD1 (6 bases). V gave up 3 bases and J gave up 5 bases, with 22 bases separating them. This CDR3 contains 17 residues. CDR1 SGHTA and CDR2 FQGNSA come from the germline V gene.

This clonotype has only a few counts. This rearrangement joins TRBV19 to TRBJ2-1; weak D call: TRBD1 (5 bases). V lost 2 bases and J lost 2, with 10 bases in between. The CDR3 is 15 residues long. Germline CDR1 LNHDA, CDR2 SQIVND (reference sequence). This chain's CDR3 is CASSITGRPYNEQFF. The CDR3 DNA reads as TGTGCCAGTAGTATAACAGGACGACCCTACAATGAGCAGTTCTTC.

This clonotype came up a few times. The chain recombines TRBV4-1 with TRBJ2-1; D unclear. CDR3 length equals 14 residues. V was cut by 4 bases and J by 4 bases, with 11 bases left in between. The V gene's germline CDR1 is MGHRA and CDR2 YSYEKL. DNA for the CDR3: TGCGCCAGCAGCCCAATGTCTAATTACAATGAGCAGTTCTTC. Its protein product is CASSPMSNYNEQFF.

The chain combines TRBV4-1 with TRBJ1-1; D remains unclear. The germline V gene encodes CDR1 MGHRA and CDR2 YSYEKL. V shed 0 bases and J shed 3 bases, with 14 bases lying between them. The CDR3 consists of 16 residues. For the CDR3, the DNA is TGCGCCAGCAGCCAAGAATTCATGAGTACTTACACTGAAGCTTTCTTT. As protein: CASSQEFMSTYTEAFF.

The chain uses TRBV18 and TRBJ2-5; no definite D call. Trimming removed 1 base from V and 3 bases from J, with 9 bases in between. Per the germline V gene, CDR1 is KGHSH and CDR2 is LQKENI. This CDR3 is 14 amino acids long. The CDR3 sequence is CASSPLGKKETQYF. CDR3 coding DNA: TGTGCCAGCTCACCACTGGGGAAAAAAGAGACCCAGTACTTC. Filled out from reference TRBV18 and TRBJ2-5, the complete variable domain reads NAGVMQNPRHLVRRRGQEARLRCSPMKGHSHVYWYRQLPEEGLKFMVYLQKENIIDESGMPKERFSAEFPKEGPSILRIQQVVRGDSAAYFCASSPLGKKETQYFGPGTRLLVL.

The chain carries TRBV27 and TRBJ2-3; the D gene is possibly TRBD1 (6 bases). The V end lost 3 bases, the J end lost 4 bases, and 14 bases lay between the germline ends. CDR3 length equals 15 residues. Germline V gene data show CDR1 as MNHEY and CDR2 as SMNVEV (reference sequence). The chain's CDR3 is CASSLAGGLADTQYF. CDR3 nucleotide sequence: TGTGCCAGCAGTTTGGCTGGGGGCCTCGCAGATACGCAGTATTTT.

Notes on this clonotype: Compared with germline, one end of the junction differs, possibly owing to a read error. The chain couples TRBV27 to TRBJ1-4; possible D gene TRBD1, 6 bases. The germline gives CDR1 MNHEY, CDR2 SMNVEV (reference sequence). The CDR3 totals 15 residues. Here the CDR3 DNA reads TGTGCCAACAGTCCTCGTGTTGGGGGCGCGGAAAAACTGTTTTTT. This gives the protein CANSPRVGGAEKLFF.

This clonotype was picked up a small number of times. The chain carries TRBV7-9 and TRBJ2-1; the D gene is possibly TRBD1 (6 bases). The germline V and J ends were trimmed by 5 bases and 8 bases, with 10 bases remaining between them. The CDR3 totals 12 residues. Germline V lookup: CDR1 SEHNR, CDR2 FQNEAQ (reference sequence). This chain's CDR3 is CASSQTGDEQFF. The CDR3 DNA reads as TGTGCCAGCAGCCAGACAGGTGATGAGCAGTTCTTC.

This clonotype was detected only once. The rearrangement uses TRBV10-3 and TRBJ1-5; maybe TRBD1 (5 bases). The CDR3 covers 14 residues. CDR1 is ENHRY and CDR2 is SYGVKD in the germline V gene. Trimming shortened V by 0 bases and J by 5 bases, and 8 bases separated the two germline ends. The chain's CDR3 is CAISESAGHQPQHF. CDR3 bases: TGTGCCATCAGTGAGTCGGCAGGGCATCAGCCCCAGCATTTT.